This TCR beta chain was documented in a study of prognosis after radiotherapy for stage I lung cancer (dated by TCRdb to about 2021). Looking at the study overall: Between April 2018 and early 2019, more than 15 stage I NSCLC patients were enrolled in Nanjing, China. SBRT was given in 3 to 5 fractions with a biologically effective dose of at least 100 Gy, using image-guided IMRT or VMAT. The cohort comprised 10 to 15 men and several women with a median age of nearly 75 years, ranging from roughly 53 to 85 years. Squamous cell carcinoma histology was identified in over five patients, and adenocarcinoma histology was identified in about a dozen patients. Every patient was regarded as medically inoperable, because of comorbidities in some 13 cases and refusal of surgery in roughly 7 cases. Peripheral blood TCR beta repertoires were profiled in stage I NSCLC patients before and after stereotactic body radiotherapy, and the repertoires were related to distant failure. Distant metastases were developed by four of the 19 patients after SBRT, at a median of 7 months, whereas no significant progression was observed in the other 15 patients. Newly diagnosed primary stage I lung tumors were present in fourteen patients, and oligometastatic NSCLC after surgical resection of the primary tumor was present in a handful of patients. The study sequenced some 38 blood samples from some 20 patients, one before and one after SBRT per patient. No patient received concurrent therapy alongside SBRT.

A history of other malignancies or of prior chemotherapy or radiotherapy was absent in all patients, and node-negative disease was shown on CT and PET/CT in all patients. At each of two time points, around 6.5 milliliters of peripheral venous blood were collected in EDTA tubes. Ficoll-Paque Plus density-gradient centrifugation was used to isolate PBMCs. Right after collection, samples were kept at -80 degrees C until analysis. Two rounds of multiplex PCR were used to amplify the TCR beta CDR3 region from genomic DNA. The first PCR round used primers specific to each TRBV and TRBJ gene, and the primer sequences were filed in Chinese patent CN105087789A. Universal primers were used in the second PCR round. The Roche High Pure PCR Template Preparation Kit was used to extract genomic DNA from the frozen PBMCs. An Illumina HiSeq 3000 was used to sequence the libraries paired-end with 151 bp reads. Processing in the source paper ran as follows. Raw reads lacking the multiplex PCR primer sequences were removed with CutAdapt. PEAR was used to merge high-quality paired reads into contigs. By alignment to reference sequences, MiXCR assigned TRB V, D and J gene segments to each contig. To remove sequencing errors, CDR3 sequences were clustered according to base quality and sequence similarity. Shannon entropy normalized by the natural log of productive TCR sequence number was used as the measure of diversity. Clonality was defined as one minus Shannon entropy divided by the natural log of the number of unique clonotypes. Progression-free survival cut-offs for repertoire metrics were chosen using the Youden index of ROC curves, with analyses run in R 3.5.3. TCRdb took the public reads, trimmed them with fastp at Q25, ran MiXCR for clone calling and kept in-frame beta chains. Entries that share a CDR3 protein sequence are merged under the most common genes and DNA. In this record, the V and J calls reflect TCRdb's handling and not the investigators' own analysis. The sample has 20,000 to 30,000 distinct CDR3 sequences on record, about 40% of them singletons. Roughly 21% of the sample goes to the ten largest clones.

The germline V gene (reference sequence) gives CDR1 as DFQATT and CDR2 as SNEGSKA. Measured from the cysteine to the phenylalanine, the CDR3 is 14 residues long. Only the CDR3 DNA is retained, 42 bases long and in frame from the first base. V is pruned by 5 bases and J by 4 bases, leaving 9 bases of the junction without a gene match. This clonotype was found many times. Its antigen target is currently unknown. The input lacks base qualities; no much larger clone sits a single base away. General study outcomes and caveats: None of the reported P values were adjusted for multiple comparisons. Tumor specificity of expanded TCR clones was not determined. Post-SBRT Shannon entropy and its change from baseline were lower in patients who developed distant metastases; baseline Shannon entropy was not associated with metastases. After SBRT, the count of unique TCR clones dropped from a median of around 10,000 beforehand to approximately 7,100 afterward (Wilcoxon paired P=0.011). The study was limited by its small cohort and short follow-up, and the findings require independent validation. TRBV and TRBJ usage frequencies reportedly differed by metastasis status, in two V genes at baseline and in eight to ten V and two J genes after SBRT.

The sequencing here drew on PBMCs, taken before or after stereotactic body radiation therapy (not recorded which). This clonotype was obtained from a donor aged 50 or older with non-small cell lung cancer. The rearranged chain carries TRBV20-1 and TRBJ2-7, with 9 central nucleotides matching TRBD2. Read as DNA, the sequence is TGCAGTGCTCGGGCCGGGACTAGCCTTTACGAGCAGTACTTC. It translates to CSARAGTSLYEQYF.